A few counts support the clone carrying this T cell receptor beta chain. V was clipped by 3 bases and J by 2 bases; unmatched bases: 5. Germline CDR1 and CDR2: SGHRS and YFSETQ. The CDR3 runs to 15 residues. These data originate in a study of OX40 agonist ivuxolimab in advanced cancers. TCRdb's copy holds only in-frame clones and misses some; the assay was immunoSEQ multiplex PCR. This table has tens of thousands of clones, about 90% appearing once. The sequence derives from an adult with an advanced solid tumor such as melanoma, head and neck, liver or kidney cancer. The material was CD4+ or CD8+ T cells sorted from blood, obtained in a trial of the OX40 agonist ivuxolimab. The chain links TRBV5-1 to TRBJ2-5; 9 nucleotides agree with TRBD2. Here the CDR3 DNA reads TGCGCCAGCAGCTCACTAGCGGGTGATCAAGAGACCCAGTACTTC. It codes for CASSSLAGDQETQYF. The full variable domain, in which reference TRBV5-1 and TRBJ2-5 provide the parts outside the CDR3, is KAGVTQTPRYLIKTRGQQVTLSCSPISGHRSVSWYQQTPGQGLQFLFEYFSETQRNKGNFPGRFSGRQFSNSRSEMNVSTLELGDSALYLCASSSLAGDQETQYFGPGTRLLVL.